The 28 T cell receptor beta chains below all came from one sample that was sequenced in a study of blood T cell repertoires in COVID-19. Only in-frame clones appear in the TCRdb table, and some are missing; sequencing was by immunoSEQ multiplex PCR. In the table there are fewer than 15,000 clones, approximately 91% of which are singletons. Material for sequencing was peripheral blood. These receptors all stem from a human donor in a cohort sampled during active COVID-19.

The chain joins TRBV28 to TRBJ2-7; 7 bases are a match to TRBD1. After removal of 2 bases from V and 3 bases from J, the junction contained 4 bases not matched to a gene. The CDR3 loop spans 14 amino acids. Germline lookup yields CDR1 MDHEN and CDR2 SYDVKM. CDR3 sequence (DNA): TGTGCCAGCAGTTTAGACAGGGTAGGCTACGAGCAGTACTTC. Protein product: CASSLDRVGYEQYF. Combining the CDR3 with reference TRBV28 and TRBJ2-7 gives the whole variable domain DVKVTQSSRYLVKRTGEKVFLECVQDMDHENMFWYRQDPGLGLRLIYFSYDVKMKEKGDIPEGYSVSREKKERFSLILESASTNQTSMYLCASSLDRVGYEQYFGPGTRLTVT.

The chain uses TRBV10-1 and TRBJ2-7; possibly TRBD1 for D (5 bases). V shed 3 bases and J shed 3 bases, with 21 bases lying between them. The CDR3 contains 17 residues. CDR1 is WNHNN, CDR2 SYGVQD, per germline (reference sequence). The CDR3 DNA reads TGCGCCAGCAGTGATTCGAGAACTGGGGCGGCTTTCTACGAGCAGTACTTC. Its translation: CASSDSRTGAAFYEQYF.

The J gene is TRBJ2-5, the V gene TRBV29-1, with 11 bases lining up with TRBD2. The V and J ends lost 7 bases and 4 bases, in that order; junction bases with no gene match: 11. CDR1 and CDR2 from the germline V gene are SQVTM and ANQGSEA. The CDR3 sequence is 15 residues long. The CDR3 sequence: CSDRETSGELETQYF. The DNA for the CDR3 is TGCAGCGACCGAGAGACTAGCGGGGAATTAGAGACCCAGTACTTC. The variable domain in full, completed from reference TRBV29-1 and TRBJ2-5, reads SAVISQKPSRDICQRGTSLTIQCQVDSQVTMMFWYRQQPGQSLTLIATANQGSEATYESGFVIDKFPISRPNLTFSTLTVSNMSPEDSSIYLCSDRETSGELETQYFGPGTRLLVL.

The chain employs TRBV9 and TRBJ2-7; D is possibly TRBD2 (6 bases). Germline V gives CDR1 SGDLS, CDR2 YYNGEE. CDR3 length: 15 residues. Trimming cost V 4 bases and J 1 base, with 15 bases left between them. For the CDR3, the DNA is TGTGCCAGCAGCTATACACCGGGGGAGTCCTACGAGCAGTACTTC. It encodes CASSYTPGESYEQYF. The variable domain in full, completed from reference TRBV9 and TRBJ2-7, reads DSGVTQTPKHLITATGQRVTLRCSPRSGDLSVYWYQQSLDQGLQFLIQYYNGEERAKGNILERFSAQQFPDLHSELNLSSLELGDSALYFCASSYTPGESYEQYFGPGTRLTVT.

The chain employs TRBV5-1 and TRBJ2-3, with 8 nucleotides matching TRBD1. CDR1 is SGHRS, CDR2 YFSETQ, per germline. V was pared by 6 bases and J by 1 base, with 7 bases of the junction left unmatched. CDR3 size: 15 residues. The CDR3 coding sequence is TGCGCCAGCACCCTCGGGGACAGGCGCACAGATACGCAGTATTTT. This encodes CASTLGDRRTDTQYF.

The chain has TRBV28 and TRBJ1-4; D might be TRBD1 (5 bases). CDR3 size: 17 residues. Germline V gene lookup returns CDR1 MDHEN and CDR2 SYDVKM. V lost 5 bases and J 0 bases, leaving 16 bases between the germline ends. CDR3 sequence reads: CASSESGLGTTNEKLFF. The CDR3 bases are TGTGCCAGCAGTGAATCAGGGTTAGGGACAACTAATGAAAAACTGTTTTTT.

This clone showed up just once. The genes are TRBV28 and TRBJ2-7; TRBD1 agrees at 9 bases. The V gene end was trimmed by 6 bases and the J gene end by 3 bases; junction bases not matched to a gene: 0. The CDR3 covers 12 residues. In germline, CDR1 is MDHEN, CDR2 SYDVKM. CDR3 residues: CASRGQGYEQYF. In nucleotides, the CDR3 is TGTGCCAGCAGGGGACAGGGCTACGAGCAGTACTTC.

The chain recombines TRBV7-2 with TRBJ2-3; D is uncertain. V lost 2 bases, J lost 4 bases, and 7 bases lay in between. CDR1 and CDR2 (germline): SGHTA, FQGNSA. The CDR3 spans 13 residues. Written as DNA, the CDR3 is TGTGCCAGCAGCTTAACGAGGTCAGATACGCAGTATTTT. Translated: CASSLTRSDTQYF.

V usage is TRBV19 and J usage is TRBJ2-7; 10 nucleotides line up with TRBD1. J was trimmed by 3 bases and V by 7 bases; bases with no gene match: 3. The CDR3 is 13 amino acids. Germline V lookup: CDR1 LNHDA, CDR2 SQIVND (reference sequence). The CDR3 loop reads CASKRDRGYEQYF. In DNA form, the CDR3 reads TGTGCCAGTAAGCGGGACAGGGGCTACGAGCAGTACTTC. The variable domain in full, with the rest retrieved from reference TRBV19 and TRBJ2-7, is DGGITQSPKYLFRKEGQNVTLSCEQNLNHDAMYWYRQDPGQGLRLIYYSQIVNDFQKGDIAEGYSVSREKKESFPLTVTSAQKNPTAFYLCASKRDRGYEQYFGPGTRLTVT.

The rearrangement links TRBV7-2 to TRBJ2-1; D is undetermined. This CDR3 is 13 amino acids long. V lost 2 bases, J lost 9 bases, and 11 bases lay in between. In germline, CDR1 is SGHTA, CDR2 FQGNSA. DNA of the CDR3: TGTGCCAGCAGCTTAACCCTGGCAATTGAGCAGTTCTTC. Protein product: CASSLTLAIEQFF. Full variable domain (outside the CDR3, taken from reference TRBV7-2 and TRBJ2-1): GAGVSQSPSNKVTEKGKDVELRCDPISGHTALYWYRQSLGQGLEFLIYFQGNSAPDKSGLPSDRFSAERTGGSVSTLTIQRTQQEDSAVYLCASSLTLAIEQFFGPGTRLTVL.

V gene TRBV30 combines with J gene TRBJ1-2; D may be TRBD1 (6 bases). Germline assignment: CDR1 GTSNPN and CDR2 SVGIG (reference sequence). CDR3 length equals 13 residues. V was pared by 0 bases and J by 4 bases, with 9 bases between. Here the CDR3 reads CAWSVTGSYGYTF. In nucleotides, the CDR3 is TGTGCCTGGAGTGTAACAGGGAGCTATGGCTACACCTTC.

The chain joins TRBV7-2 to TRBJ2-1, with 8 bases lining up with TRBD1. The CDR3 length is 15 residues. Germline trimming cut 5 bases from V and 1 base from J; bases unmatched to any gene: 4. In germline, CDR1 is SGHTA, CDR2 FQGNSA. The CDR3 nucleotides are TGTGCCAGCAGCCCCGACAGGGGTTCCTACAATGAGCAGTTCTTC. Its translation is CASSPDRGSYNEQFF.

Written as DNA, the CDR3 is TGTGCCAGCAGCTCGACTAGCGGGGGGTACTACGAGCAGTACTTC. Its translation is CASSSTSGGYYEQYF. The genes are TRBV7-2 and TRBJ2-7; 13 positions match TRBD2. Germline values: CDR1 SGHTA, CDR2 FQGNSA. The V segment lost 4 bases and the J segment 3 bases; nucleotides outside the gene matches: 3. The CDR3 covers 15 residues.

V usage is TRBV3-1 (or the pseudogene TRBV3-2) and J usage is TRBJ2-2; D perhaps matches TRBD2 (6 bases). Looked up from germline, CDR1 is LGHDT and CDR2 is YNNKEL (reference sequence). V lost 1 base, J lost 5 bases, and 14 bases lay in between. CDR3 size: 16 residues. Here the CDR3 reads CASSQGRGVRTGELFF. CDR3 DNA sequence: TGTGCCAGCAGCCAAGGGCGGGGCGTGAGGACCGGGGAGCTGTTTTTT.

The rearrangement uses TRBV14 and TRBJ2-1, with 13 positions matching TRBD2. The CDR3 has 17 amino acids. Germline values: CDR1 SGHDN, CDR2 FVKESK. Unmatched junction bases numbered 9, after V lost 6 bases and J lost 4 bases. CDR3 in DNA: TGTGCCAGCAGGGGTACTAGCGGGGGGGACGAATACAATGAGCAGTTCTTC. It encodes CASRGTSGGDEYNEQFF.

This sequence joins TRBV6-5 and TRBJ2-1; 9 bases map to TRBD1. CDR1 and CDR2 (germline): MNHEY, SVGAGI. CDR3 size: 14 residues. Losses at the gene ends were 2 bases for V and 8 bases for J; bases not matched to a gene: 4. The CDR3 region is CASSYGTGTDEQFF. CDR3 nucleotides: TGTGCCAGCAGTTACGGGACAGGGACCGATGAGCAGTTCTTC.

This clone has a handful of counts. This rearrangement joins TRBV6-6 to TRBJ2-2; 8 bases are a match to TRBD1. Germline assignment: CDR1 MNHNY and CDR2 SVGAGI (reference sequence). The CDR3 consists of 16 residues. Losses at the gene ends were 4 bases for V and 3 bases for J; bases not matched to a gene: 7. The CDR3 region is CASSSDRAGYTGELFF. The CDR3 DNA follows: TGTGCCAGCAGTTCGGACAGGGCGGGATACACCGGGGAGCTGTTTTTT.

The CDR3 is CASSLGLAGVDTQYF. CDR3 nucleotides: TGTGCCAGCAGCTTGGGACTAGCGGGAGTAGATACGCAGTATTTT. V usage is TRBV7-2 and J usage is TRBJ2-3; TRBD2 matches at 14 bases. The V gene end was trimmed by 3 bases and the J gene end by 5 bases; junction bases not matched to a gene: 1. The CDR3 has 15 amino acids. Germline lookup yields CDR1 SGHTA and CDR2 FQGNSA.

The V call is TRBV7-8, the J call TRBJ1-1; 11 bases are a match to TRBD1. With V trimmed by 5 bases and J by 6 bases, 5 bases remained unmatched. Germline CDR1 is SGHVS and CDR2 is FQNEAQ. The CDR3 spans 14 residues. CDR3 in DNA: TGTGCCAGCAGCCCCCGGACAGGGGGCCCTGAAGCTTTCTTT. Translating it yields CASSPRTGGPEAFF.

The genes are TRBV2 and TRBJ1-1; no clear D. Trimming removed 3 bases from V and 0 bases from J, with 5 bases in between. The CDR3 contains 13 residues. Germline-derived CDR1 and CDR2 are SNHLY and FYNNEI. CDR3 in amino acids: CASSDYMNTEAFF. CDR3 DNA sequence: TGTGCCAGCAGTGATTATATGAACACTGAAGCTTTCTTT.

This sequence joins TRBV27 and TRBJ1-1; D is unclear. Trimming left V 3 bases short and J 1 base short, with 9 bases between. Germline V gene data show CDR1 as MNHEY and CDR2 as SMNVEV (reference sequence). This CDR3 has 14 amino acids. CDR3 in amino acids: CASSFSTENTEAFF. In nucleotides, the CDR3 is TGTGCCAGCAGTTTTTCGACTGAGAACACTGAAGCTTTCTTT.

The chain employs TRBV29-1 and TRBJ2-3, with TRBD2 identical over 8 bases. The V gene's germline CDR1 is SQVTM and CDR2 ANQGSEA. The CDR3 sequence is 11 residues long. J lost 9 bases, V lost 4 bases, and 3 bases had no gene match. CDR3 region: CSVVGGRTQYF. In nucleotides, the CDR3 is TGCAGCGTTGTAGGCGGGAGGACGCAGTATTTT.

V gene TRBV3-1 (or the pseudogene TRBV3-2) combines with J gene TRBJ1-1; 8 bases line up with TRBD1. V trimming: 4 bases; J trimming: 7 bases; junction bases outside the gene matches: 8. CDR1 is LGHDT and CDR2 is YNNKEL in the germline V gene (reference sequence). This CDR3 is built from 14 residues. The CDR3 sequence is CASSRAGGEGEAFF. The CDR3 nucleotides read TGTGCCAGCAGCCGAGCAGGGGGCGAGGGTGAAGCTTTCTTT.

This chain connects TRBV19 to TRBJ1-2; 11 bases line up with TRBD1. The V and J ends lost 5 bases and 7 bases, in that order; junction bases with no gene match: 6. CDR1 LNHDA and CDR2 SQIVND come from the germline V gene (reference sequence). The CDR3 has 14 residues. In DNA, the CDR3 is TGTGCCAGTAGTCTGAGGACAGGGGGCTTTGGCTACACCTTC. It codes for CASSLRTGGFGYTF.

There are a few counts of this clone. The genes are TRBV20-1 and TRBJ2-1; D gene ambiguous. The germline V gene has CDR1 DFQATT and CDR2 SNEGSKA (reference sequence). V gave up 5 bases and J gave up 2 bases, with 4 bases separating them. The CDR3 runs to 11 residues. The CDR3 DNA is TGCAGTGCTGGCCCCTACAATGAGCAGTTCTTC. Its protein is CSAGPYNEQFF.

The rearrangement links TRBV23-1 to TRBJ1-4; TRBD1 aligns across 7 bases. TRBV23-1 is labeled an ORF, and its function is uncertain. The CDR3 contains 17 residues. V shed 6 bases, J shed 4 bases, and the junction held 14 bases outside the gene matches. The CDR3 loop reads CASRLGDRNTYNEKLFF. Written as DNA, the CDR3 is TGCGCCAGCAGACTGGGGGACAGAAACACTTATAATGAAAAACTGTTTTTT.

This rearrangement joins TRBV21-1 to TRBJ2-3; the D segment call TRBD1 is taken from the table without a DNA check. TRBV21-1 counts as a pseudogene. The CDR3 is made up of 17 amino acids. CDR3 DNA sequence: TGTGCCAGCAGCCATAAACCCGGGACAGGGGTCACAGATACGCAGTATTTT. It codes for CASSHKPGTGVTDTQYF.

The DNA for the CDR3 is TGTGCCAGCGCGGCGTTCAACGAGCAGTACTTC. This sequence encodes CASAAFNEQYF. This chain links TRBV7-9 with TRBJ2-7; D remains unclear. Germline V gene lookup returns CDR1 SEHNR and CDR2 FQNEAQ (reference sequence). The CDR3 runs 11 residues. Trimming cost V 8 bases and J 5 bases, with 10 bases left between them.